One sample yielded the 7 T cell receptor beta chains listed below, sequenced in a study of T cell repertoires in cytomegalovirus infection (dated 2019 in TCRdb). The sequencing machine was an Illumina HiSeq 1500. TCRdb reprocessed the public reads (quality trimming at Q25 with fastp, clone calling with MiXCR) and kept in-frame beta chains. Each CDR3 protein appears once, grouped with its most common genes and DNA. The sample records 680,000 or so distinct CDR3 sequences, around 30% of which are singletons. Together, the top ten hold about 20% of the sample. The treatment or condition label on this specimen signifies: in vitro stimulation with specific CMV peptide epitopes to enrich CMV-specific T cells. No cognate antigen is known for these TCRs. The specimen was cultured PBMCs, collected from culture after CMV antigen stimulation. These TCRs come from a human donor in good health (CMV status not recorded). Some clones in this sample may be carry-over from other donors' samples.

This sequence joins TRBV2 and TRBJ2-2, with D hard to call. The CDR3 totals 12 residues. V was pared by 7 bases and J by 5 bases, with 8 bases between. Germline V gene sequence: CDR1 SNHLY, CDR2 FYNNEI. The CDR3 sequence is CASKTRTGELFF. The CDR3 nucleotides read TGTGCCAGCAAAACTCGAACCGGGGAGCTGTTTTTT.

V gene TRBV7-8 combines with J gene TRBJ2-7; 11 nucleotides agree with TRBD2. The germline gives CDR1 SGHVS, CDR2 FQNEAQ. The V gene end was trimmed by 5 bases and the J gene end by 3 bases; junction bases not matched to a gene: 15. The CDR3 spans 18 residues. The CDR3 is CASSPRTSGSPGYYEQYF. The CDR3 bases are TGTGCCAGCAGCCCCCGGACTAGCGGGTCCCCGGGGTACTACGAGCAGTACTTC.

This clonotype was seen a handful of times. The V and J genes are TRBV7-8 and TRBJ1-5; weak D call: TRBD1 (5 bases). This CDR3 contains 13 residues. From germline, CDR1 is SGHVS and CDR2 FQNEAQ. V was cut by 4 bases and J by 12 bases, with 16 bases left in between. This chain's CDR3 is CASSSSRSGHQHF. CDR3 sequence (DNA): TGTGCCAGCAGCTCCAGTAGGTCAGGACACCAGCATTTT.

This clonotype has a handful of counts. The rearrangement joins TRBV20-1 to TRBJ2-3; 8 nucleotides agree with TRBD2. J gave up 0 bases and V 5 bases, and 4 bases lay outside the gene matches. Germline CDR1 is DFQATT and CDR2 is SNEGSKA (reference sequence). This CDR3 is built from 14 residues. CDR3 nucleotide sequence: TGCAGTGCTGGCGGGGGGCCCAGCACAGATACGCAGTATTTT. Protein: CSAGGGPSTDTQYF.

This clonotype showed up many times. This rearrangement joins TRBV7-2 to TRBJ2-7; 13 bases match TRBD2. V lost 4 bases to trimming and J lost 6 bases; unmatched junction nucleotides: 3. Germline V lookup: CDR1 SGHTA, CDR2 FQGNSA. CDR3 length: 14 residues. As DNA, the CDR3 is TGTGCCAGCAGCTCCGGACTAGCGGGAGTCGAGCAGTACTTC. Its protein is CASSSGLAGVEQYF. Variable domain in full (rest from reference TRBV7-2 and TRBJ2-7): GAGVSQSPSNKVTEKGKDVELRCDPISGHTALYWYRQSLGQGLEFLIYFQGNSAPDKSGLPSDRFSAERTGGSVSTLTIQRTQQEDSAVYLCASSSGLAGVEQYFGPGTRLTVT.

J is TRBJ2-1 and V is TRBV6-2 or TRBV6-3; D is possibly TRBD1 (6 bases). Trimming cost V 8 bases and J 3 bases, with 8 bases left between them. The length of the CDR3 is 12 residues. Looked up from germline, CDR1 is MNHEY and CDR2 is SVGEGT. The CDR3 DNA reads as TGTGCCAGCGGGGACAACTACAATGAGCAGTTCTTC. Protein: CASGDNYNEQFF.

This clonotype was observed many times. This chain links TRBV7-2 with TRBJ1-5; the D gene is possibly TRBD1 (5 bases). Germline loops: CDR1 SGHTA, CDR2 FQGNSA. Trimming removed 5 bases from V and 2 bases from J, with 22 bases in between. The CDR3 has 18 amino acids. The CDR3 region is CASSLTGGPGVGNQPQHF. CDR3 sequence (DNA): TGTGCCAGCAGCCTTACGGGGGGTCCTGGGGTAGGCAATCAGCCCCAGCATTTT.